This TCR beta chain was sequenced during a study of shared T cell receptors in the human thymus (dated by TCRdb to the early 2020s). At the level of the whole study: The study investigated the way shared, self-reactive T-cell receptor alpha chains are produced in the human thymus.

The receptor library was made with the immunoSEQ multiplex PCR assay. Here the immuneACCESS table is served through TCRdb, limited to in-frame sequences with V and J called. Missing clones are a known gap in these copies; in checked studies unresolved V genes cover under half, and the rest lacks a known reason. This sample holds 640,000 or so clones; around 87% were observed only once. 0.0094% of the sample goes to the ten largest clones. This clone was observed once. Its specific antigen is unknown. Per-base quality was not reported, and no clone a single base away is much larger than it. This sample also belongs to another study, concerning human thymus T cells. As that second study puts it: The donors were immunologically healthy infants in Finland who had open corrective cardiac surgery for congenital heart defects. The thymus tissue came from surgical resects taken out during corrective cardiac surgery. Usage of V and J gene segments appeared to be biased in both the thymic and the peripheral blood repertoires. According to the related research, thymic TCR repertoires were highly overlapping among unrelated individuals. The study used roughly 8 infant thymus samples plus four related peripheral blood samples to characterize TCR alpha and beta repertoires. Donor ages ranged from roughly 6 to 250 days, and the cohort comprised roughly six male and a couple of female infants. Thymocytes were mechanically released from the tissue and were stored as pellets of roughly 9-33 million cells at -70 degrees C. Genomic DNA was extracted from frozen cell pellets with a QIAsymphony instrument. The immunoSEQ multiplex PCR assay was used to amplify the TCRB and TCRAD loci from a standardized quantity of quality-controlled genomic DNA. The amplicons covered the V(D)J region and were long enough to include the CDR3 and to identify the V and J genes. Amplicon sequencing was performed on an Illumina platform through the commercial immunoSEQ service. Primer bias and sequencing errors were corrected as previously described, and TCRAD and TCRB were defined on the basis of the IMGT database. Analysis of the repertoires was done with immunoSEQ Analyzer 3.0 and VDJTools and included basic statistics, V/J segment usage, diversity estimates, rarefaction and pairwise overlap. Diversity was estimated using the Chao1, ChaoE, Efron-Thisted, Shannon and inverse Simpson indices, and was also estimated on datasets down-sampled to the size of the smallest sample. Repertoire overlap was assessed by strict matching of CDR3 nucleotide sequence, V gene and J gene, and clustering was done by Jaccard-based multidimensional scaling. On average, thymus samples gave 750,000 to 1,000,000 unique TCRB clonotypes, whereas blood samples gave 80,000 to 85,000.

The sequence derives from a boy younger than two with a congenital heart defect. Donor details come from another sample of the same person, matched by shared clones. The sequenced sample was thymocytes.

The nucleotide sequence is given as TGTGCCAGCAGTTACCTAGGAACCTACGAGCAGTACTTC. Its coded protein is CASSYLGTYEQYF. This chain is built from TRBV6-5 and TRBJ2-7, with no D gene named confidently. The CDR3, cysteine through phenylalanine, is 13 amino acids long. Solely the CDR3 DNA is kept, with 39 bases framed from the first base. V is shortened by 2 bases, J by 2 bases, and the region joining them spans 7 bases. CDR1 and CDR2 are drawn from the germline V gene: MNHEY, SVGAGI.